This TCR beta chain is drawn from a study of early T cells in non-severe SARS-CoV-2 infection. Background on the study: Unsorted whole blood bulk RNA was sequenced, with unpaired chains. Study observations and caveats: Using VDJdb, the matching emphasized anti-spike CD8 responses while missing private and CD4 specificities.

Many counts were recorded for this clonotype. The antigen is unknown. Germline V lookup: CDR1 SQVTM, CDR2 ANQGSEA. V was pared by 5 bases and J by 4 bases, with 22 bases between. This CDR3 spans 16 amino acids. Each single cDNA molecule received a unique molecular identifier. MiXCR, applied by TCRdb to the 5' RACE reads, yields one record per CDR3 protein. The table lists tens of thousands of distinct CDR3 sequences, around 6% of them singletons. The sequence was collected from an adult who was a healthcare worker with PCR-confirmed SARS-CoV-2 infection or an uninfected control (not recorded which). Sample: whole blood, taken at baseline. The rearrangement links TRBV29-1 to TRBJ2-3, with a weak D call TRBD1 (6 bases). The CDR3 region is CSVLSPVWGRSDTQYF. The CDR3 DNA reads as TGCAGCGTTCTCTCCCCGGTGTGGGGGCGGTCAGATACGCAGTATTTT.